This T cell receptor (beta chain) came from a study of T cells in Graves' hyperthyroidism and ophthalmopathy. This clonotype came up many times. Authors of the study amplified TCR beta CDR3 regions from RNA transcripts. The TCR CDR3 was amplified in a first-round RT-PCR using the HTBI primer set. TCRdb re-called the multiplex PCR reads through MiXCR, storing one row per CDR3 protein. The sample consists of some 690,000 distinct CDR3 sequences, roughly 17% of them appearing once. Trimming left V 6 bases short and J 1 base short, with 13 bases between. The CDR3 is made up of 15 amino acids. The V gene's germline CDR1 is SNHLY and CDR2 FYNNEI.

The clonotype comes from a man aged 50-60 years with Graves' hyperthyroidism. The sample comprised blood. The chain joins TRBV2 to TRBJ1-3, with a possible D match to TRBD1 (5 bases). For the CDR3, the DNA is TGTGCCAGCAGCGATCAGGGTTTGTCTGGAAACACCATATATTTT. This gives the protein CASSDQGLSGNTIYF.